The present TCR beta chain was sequenced within a study of blood T cell repertoires in COVID-19. Germline V lookup: CDR1 LGHDT, CDR2 YNNKEL (reference sequence). After removal of 4 bases from V and 5 bases from J, the junction contained 13 bases not matched to a gene. The CDR3 is 17 amino acids. Clones were sequenced by immunoSEQ multiplex PCR, and TCRdb holds only the in-frame ones, with some missing. The sample records 150,000 to 200,000 clones, more than 75% being singletons. The chain carries TRBV3-1 (or the pseudogene TRBV3-2) and TRBJ2-7; 11 nucleotides line up with TRBD2. The sequenced material came from peripheral blood. The clonotype was recovered from a man aged 40-50 years with active or convalescent COVID-19. CDR3 amino acids: CASSPVTLRLAGNEQYF. The CDR3 nucleotides are TGTGCCAGCAGCCCCGTAACCTTAAGACTAGCGGGGAACGAGCAGTACTTC.